The clone carrying this TCR beta chain was seen only a few times. An equimolar mix of two oligonucleotides served as the beta constant-region primer for TRBC1 and TRBC2. The cDNA 3' end received a ligated single-stranded oligonucleotide carrying the SP2 primer and a 12-nucleotide UMI. Ligated cDNA was amplified by four rounds of PCR with nested alpha and beta constant-region primers and SP2. TCRdb processed the UMI-ligation and nested PCR reads anew with MiXCR; each CDR3 protein has one entry. In the table there are approximately 89,000 distinct CDR3 sequences, 5.5% to 8.5% of which are singletons. This record belongs to a study of naive and memory T cell subsets. This TCR was recovered from a human donor in good health. The sequenced sample consisted of central memory CD4+ T cells from blood.

CDR3 protein: CASSSSGQKNTEAFF. The CDR3 DNA sequence: TGCGCCAGCAGCTCTTCGGGACAGAAGAACACTGAAGCTTTCTTT. The rearrangement joins TRBV5-1 to TRBJ1-1; 7 nucleotides match TRBD1. V shed 3 bases and J 1 base; nucleotides not matched to a gene: 6. The length of the CDR3 is 15 residues. Looked up from germline, CDR1 is SGHRS and CDR2 is YFSETQ.